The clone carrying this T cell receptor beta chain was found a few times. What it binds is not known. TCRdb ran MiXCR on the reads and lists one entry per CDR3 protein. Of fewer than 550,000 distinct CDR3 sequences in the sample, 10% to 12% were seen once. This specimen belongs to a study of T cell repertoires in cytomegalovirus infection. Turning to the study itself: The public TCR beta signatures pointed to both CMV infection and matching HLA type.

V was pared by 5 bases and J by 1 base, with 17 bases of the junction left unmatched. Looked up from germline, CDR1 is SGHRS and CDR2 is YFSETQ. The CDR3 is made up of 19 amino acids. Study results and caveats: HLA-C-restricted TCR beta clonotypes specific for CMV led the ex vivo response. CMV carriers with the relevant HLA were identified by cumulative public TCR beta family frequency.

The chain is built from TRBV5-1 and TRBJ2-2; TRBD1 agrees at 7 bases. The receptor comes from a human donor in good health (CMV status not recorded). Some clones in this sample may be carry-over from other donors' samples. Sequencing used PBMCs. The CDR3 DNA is TGCGCCAGCAGGCCCTTCGGACAGGCGGATTTTATGAACACCGGGGAGCTGTTTTTT. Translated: CASRPFGQADFMNTGELFF.